The sequence of this T cell receptor (beta chain) was determined in a study of cytomegalovirus exposure and HLA in healthy donors. Study conclusions and caveats: Accurate HLA-A and HLA-B prediction from TCR beta sequences was reported for most subjects.

The PCR ran on 60 Vbeta and 13 Jbeta primers. Per the original methods: Roughly 81 million unique TCR beta chains, 9 million to 14 million shared, were counted in a later analysis. The data were produced by immunoSEQ multiplex PCR, yet TCRdb's version contains in-frame clones alone and is incomplete. V, J and clone size are taken as reported in that table, and D and trimming were inferred from the DNA itself. The sample consists of approximately 190,000 clones, approximately 12% of them appearing once. In its sample, this clone was seen a few times. Its antigen is currently unknown. This sequence was found in a man aged 45 to 65 in good health and CMV-seropositive. Material: PBMCs.

The CDR3 here is CASSVGQRGSYEQYV. In DNA form, the CDR3 reads TGTGCCAGCAGCGTAGGCCAGAGGGGGTCCTACGAGCAGTACGTC. V is TRBV9 and J is TRBJ2-7, with D possibly matching TRBD1 (6 bases). CDR3 length: 15 residues. V shed 0 bases and J shed 1 base, with 11 bases lying between them. Germline V gene data show CDR1 as SGDLS and CDR2 as YYNGEE.